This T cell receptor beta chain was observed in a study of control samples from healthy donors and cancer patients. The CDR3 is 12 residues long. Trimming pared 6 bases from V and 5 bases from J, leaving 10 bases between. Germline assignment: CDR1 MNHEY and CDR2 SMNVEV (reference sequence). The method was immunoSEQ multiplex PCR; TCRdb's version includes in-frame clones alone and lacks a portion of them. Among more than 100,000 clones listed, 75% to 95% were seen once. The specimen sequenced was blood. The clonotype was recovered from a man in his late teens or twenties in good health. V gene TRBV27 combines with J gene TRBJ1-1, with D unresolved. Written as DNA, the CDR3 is TGTGCCAGCAGCCACTCGGGAACTGAAGCTTTCTTT. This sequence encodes CASSHSGTEAFF.